A single sample gave rise to the 30 T cell receptor beta chains below, sequenced in a study of cytomegalovirus exposure and HLA in healthy donors. The PCR employed 60 Vbeta primers together with 13 Jbeta primers. Repertoires were generated with immunoSEQ multiplex PCR, while TCRdb's copy carries only in-frame clones and drops some. The data hold about 130,000 clones, with 80% to 85% observed a single time. Input material: PBMCs. The source of these receptors is a woman younger than 45 in good health and CMV-seronegative.

This chain joins TRBV6-5 and TRBJ1-1, with TRBD1 matching 8 bases. V lost 7 bases, J lost 6 bases, and 13 bases stayed unmatched. This CDR3 region has 15 residues. CDR1 is MNHEY and CDR2 is SVGAGI in the germline V gene. The CDR3 here is CASNSPRTGKAEAFF. DNA of the CDR3: TGTGCCAGCAATTCCCCCAGGACAGGGAAAGCTGAAGCTTTCTTT.

This clone appeared a few times. J is TRBJ2-7 and V is TRBV6-1; no definite D call. Trimming stripped 2 bases from V and 5 bases from J, with 13 bases between. Looked up from germline, CDR1 is MNHNS and CDR2 is SASEGT. The length of the CDR3 is 14 residues. In nucleotides, the CDR3 is TGTGCCAGCAGTGAACGGGTGATTAAGCACGAGCAGTACTTC. Amino acid sequence: CASSERVIKHEQYF.

With respect to this clone: Compared with germline, one end of the junction differs, possibly owing to a read error. Other DNA sequences from this sample encode an identical CDR3 as well. The chain employs TRBV5-1 and TRBJ1-1; D gene ambiguous. This CDR3 contains 19 residues. Germline V gene sequence: CDR1 SGHRS, CDR2 YFSETQ. The CDR3 DNA follows: TGCGCCAGCAGCTTGGCCTCCCGGGGAGGCAACCTTCGGAACACTGAAGCCTTCTTT. Translation gives CASSLASRGGNLRNTEAFF.

The rearrangement links TRBV18 to TRBJ1-1, with D perhaps matching TRBD1 (5 bases). Germline CDR1 KGHSH, CDR2 LQKENI. Trimming cost V 6 bases and J 5 bases, with 13 bases left between them. CDR3 length equals 13 residues. The DNA of the CDR3 is TGTGCCAGCTCTCCTCCGGGACTGACTGAAGCTTTCTTT. Translation gives CASSPPGLTEAFF. Full variable domain (outside the CDR3, taken from reference TRBV18 and TRBJ1-1): NAGVMQNPRHLVRRRGQEARLRCSPMKGHSHVYWYRQLPEEGLKFMVYLQKENIIDESGMPKERFSAEFPKEGPSILRIQQVVRGDSAAYFCASSPPGLTEAFFGQGTRLTVV.

This chain links TRBV27 with TRBJ2-3; 13 bases match TRBD2. The CDR3 has 14 amino acids. Germline V gene data show CDR1 as MNHEY and CDR2 as SMNVEV (reference sequence). The J segment lost 5 bases and the V segment lost 6 bases, leaving 2 bases of the junction unmatched. CDR3 in amino acids: CASRLAGGQDTQYF. CDR3 coding DNA: TGTGCCAGCAGACTAGCGGGGGGGCAAGATACGCAGTATTTT.

The rearrangement links TRBV30 to TRBJ1-2, with no clear D. There are 13 residues in the CDR3. V lost 0 bases to trimming and J lost 6 bases, with 11 bases between them. The germline CDR1 and CDR2 sequences are GTSNPN and SVGIG (reference sequence). The CDR3 nucleotides are TGTGCCTGGAGTGTGGCGCGGCGCGATGGCTACACCTTC. Protein: CAWSVARRDGYTF.

This chain joins TRBV27 and TRBJ1-1; D is undetermined. The V end lost 4 bases, the J end lost 1 base, and 10 bases lay between the germline ends. The CDR3 has 14 residues. Germline CDR1 and CDR2: MNHEY and SMNVEV (reference sequence). The CDR3 spells CASSSQDSNTEAFF. In DNA form, the CDR3 reads TGTGCCAGCAGTTCGCAGGACTCGAACACTGAAGCTTTCTTT.

In this sample, this clone turned up once. The genes are TRBV10-2 and TRBJ2-3, with 12 bases that match TRBD2. The CDR3 runs to 15 residues. V lost 7 bases and J lost 1; bases outside the gene matches: 3. From germline, CDR1 is WSHSY and CDR2 SAAADI. This CDR3 is CASTSGGAGTDTQYF. The CDR3 bases are TGCGCCAGCACTAGCGGGGGGGCCGGCACAGATACGCAGTATTTT.

This clone was counted a few times. The chain uses TRBV9 and TRBJ1-5; TRBD1 aligns across 9 bases. Looked up from germline, CDR1 is SGDLS and CDR2 is YYNGEE. Trimming removed 3 bases from V and 6 bases from J; junction bases left unmatched: 4. The CDR3 spans 14 residues. The CDR3 coding sequence is TGTGCCAGCAGCGCGGACAGGGGTGGTCAGCCCCAGCATTTT. It encodes CASSADRGGQPQHF.

The chain is built from TRBV6-6 and TRBJ1-1, with D possibly matching TRBD1 (5 bases). Germline V gives CDR1 MNHNY, CDR2 SVGAGI (reference sequence). The CDR3 runs 12 residues. V was trimmed by 2 bases and J by 11 bases, leaving 12 bases between them. CDR3 DNA: TGTGCCAGCAGTTACGAGGTAGGGGATGCTTTCTTT. It translates to CASSYEVGDAFF.

The chain has TRBV18 and TRBJ2-7; 7 bases are a match to TRBD1. Germline CDR1 and CDR2: KGHSH and LQKENI. Trimming took 6 bases from V and 12 from J; bases not matched to a gene: 11. CDR3 length: 12 residues. The CDR3 nucleotides read TGTGCCAGCTCGGCTGGTAGGGGACAGTGGTACTTC. As protein: CASSAGRGQWYF.

The gene calls are TRBV29-1 and TRBJ1-1, with no clear D. V lost 0 bases, J lost 1 base, and 9 bases lay in between. Germline V gene data show CDR1 as SQVTM and CDR2 as ANQGSEA. The length of the CDR3 is 14 residues. The CDR3 here is CSVEDRLRNTEAFF. CDR3 nucleotide sequence: TGCAGCGTTGAAGATCGTCTCCGGAACACTGAAGCTTTCTTT.

The rearrangement links TRBV10-2 to TRBJ2-5, with TRBD2 matching over 8 bases. The CDR3 spans 15 residues. Germline-derived CDR1 and CDR2 are WSHSY and SAAADI. Germline trimming cut 4 bases from V and 1 base from J; bases unmatched to any gene: 5. The chain's CDR3 is CASSVVAGIQETQYF. Here the CDR3 DNA reads TGCGCCAGCAGTGTCGTAGCGGGGATCCAAGAGACCCAGTACTTC.

The genes are TRBV7-8 and TRBJ2-3, with TRBD2 as a possible D gene (5 bases). This CDR3 spans 16 amino acids. Trimming took 1 base from V and 0 from J, leaving 11 bases between them. Germline V gene lookup returns CDR1 SGHVS and CDR2 FQNEAQ. Here the CDR3 reads CASSLGPSRSTDTQYF. Written as DNA, the CDR3 is TGTGCCAGCAGCTTAGGGCCTAGCCGGAGCACAGATACGCAGTATTTT.

V and J are TRBV11-3 and TRBJ1-1; D is unresolved. The CDR3 covers 15 residues. V lost 3 bases, J lost 2 bases, and 13 bases lay in between. CDR1 is SGHNT and CDR2 is YENEEA in the germline V gene. The CDR3: CASSLSLGSNTEAFF. The CDR3, as DNA: TGTGCCAGCAGCTTGTCTCTGGGGAGTAACACTGAAGCTTTCTTT.

CDR3 sequence reads: CASSDPGGSGNTIYF. In DNA, the CDR3 is TGTGCCAGCAGCGATCCGGGGGGCTCTGGAAACACCATATATTTT. The rearrangement links TRBV7-8 to TRBJ1-3; D possibly corresponds to TRBD1 (5 bases). This CDR3 is 15 amino acids long. Germline-derived CDR1 and CDR2 are SGHVS and FQNEAQ. Trimming pared 5 bases from V and 0 bases from J, leaving 11 bases between.

The chain has TRBV2 and TRBJ2-1, with D maybe TRBD1 (5 bases). Germline-derived CDR1 and CDR2 are SNHLY and FYNNEI. Deletions cut 3 bases from V and 4 bases from J, with 10 bases between. CDR3 length equals 14 residues. CDR3 DNA sequence: TGTGCCAGCAGTGATACCAGACAGTACAATGAGCAGTTCTTC. This translates into CASSDTRQYNEQFF.

This sequence joins TRBV2 and TRBJ1-4; 7 nucleotides line up with TRBD1. Germline V gene data show CDR1 as SNHLY and CDR2 as FYNNEI. This CDR3 contains 16 residues. J gave up 4 bases and V 5 bases, and 10 bases lay outside the gene matches. The CDR3 sequence: CASSNQNRGLNEKLFF. Here the CDR3 DNA reads TGTGCCAGCAGTAACCAGAACAGGGGACTTAATGAAAAACTGTTTTTT.

This clone turned up a few times. The rearrangement joins TRBV27 to TRBJ2-5, with 9 bases matching TRBD2. The CDR3 extends over 17 amino acids. The trim removed 6 bases at V and 6 bases at J, leaving 17 bases unmatched. Per germline, CDR1 MNHEY and CDR2 SMNVEV (reference sequence). The CDR3 DNA is TGTGCCAGCAGGCTAGCGGGGCCAAGGGGCCCCTACCAGACCCAGTACTTC. It encodes CASRLAGPRGPYQTQYF.

On this clone itself: The same CDR3 also results from other DNA sequences found in this sample. The CDR3, as DNA: TGTGCCAGCAGCTTGGCCTCGGACAGGGGAGAGACCCAGTACTTC. Translated: CASSLASDRGETQYF. The rearrangement links TRBV5-6 to TRBJ2-5, with 9 bases fitting TRBD1. This CDR3 comprises 15 residues. The J segment lost 4 bases and the V segment lost 0 bases, leaving 4 bases of the junction unmatched. Germline CDR1 and CDR2: SGHDT and YYEEEE.

The sample holds a few counts of this clone. The chain links TRBV25-1 to TRBJ2-7; 7 bases fit TRBD1. CDR1 is MGHDK and CDR2 is SYGVNS in the germline V gene. This CDR3 is built from 13 residues. V was clipped by 4 bases and J by 13 bases; unmatched bases: 13. In nucleotides, the CDR3 is TGTGCCAGCAGTGGATATTACGGGACAGAGGAATACTTC. Amino acids: CASSGYYGTEEYF.

The chain carries TRBV18 and TRBJ2-7, with TRBD2 identical over 7 bases. The germline V gene encodes CDR1 KGHSH and CDR2 LQKENI. V gave up 3 bases and J gave up 0 bases; unmatched junction bases: 2. The CDR3 is 14 amino acids. The CDR3 loop is CASSPRDYSYEQYF. The CDR3 DNA reads TGTGCCAGCTCACCGCGGGACTACTCCTACGAGCAGTACTTC.

The V and J genes are TRBV7-3 and TRBJ2-2; 14 bases align to TRBD2. The CDR3 loop spans 18 amino acids. Germline CDR1 reads SGHTA; CDR2 reads FQGTGA. Losses at the gene ends were 5 bases for V and 5 bases for J; bases not matched to a gene: 10. CDR3 sequence reads: CASSPTSGRALNTGELFF. CDR3 bases: TGTGCCAGCAGCCCGACTAGCGGGAGGGCCTTGAATACCGGGGAGCTGTTTTTT.

The V and J genes are TRBV19 and TRBJ1-2, with D perhaps TRBD1 (6 bases). Germline V CDR1 and CDR2: LNHDA, SQIVND (reference sequence). The V and J ends lost 7 bases and 1 base respectively, with 13 bases between them. The CDR3 runs 14 residues. The chain's CDR3 is CASNSDRRNYGYTF. CDR3 sequence (DNA): TGTGCCAGTAATTCGGACAGACGTAACTATGGCTACACCTTC.

There are a few counts of this clone. Germline and junction disagree at one end, which may indicate a read error. The chain uses TRBV7-9 and TRBJ2-7; 11 bases map to TRBD2. This CDR3 is 16 amino acids long. Germline V CDR1 and CDR2: SEHNR, FQNEAQ (reference sequence). The CDR3 sequence: CSSSLDIAGGPREQYF. CDR3 nucleotides: TGTTCCAGCAGCTTAGACATAGCGGGAGGGCCTCGGGAGCAGTACTTC.

This clone was seen a few times. The V call is TRBV27, the J call TRBJ2-1; a weak D match, TRBD2 (6 bases). Trimming shortened V by 5 bases and J by 12 bases, and 20 bases separated the two germline ends. Looked up from germline, CDR1 is MNHEY and CDR2 is SMNVEV (reference sequence). The CDR3 is 14 amino acids. The CDR3 spells CASSPWTKHRGQFF. The CDR3 bases are TGTGCCAGCAGTCCCTGGACTAAGCACCGTGGGCAGTTCTTC.

The chain links TRBV18 to TRBJ2-1, with 14 bases fitting TRBD2. V shed 3 bases, J shed 7 bases, and the junction held 11 bases outside the gene matches. This CDR3 contains 18 residues. From germline, CDR1 is KGHSH and CDR2 LQKENI. CDR3 bases: TGTGCCAGCTCACCGTTACCGGGACTAGCGGGAGTAGGTAATGAGCAGTTCTTC. Protein sequence: CASSPLPGLAGVGNEQFF.

This chain joins TRBV5-4 and TRBJ2-3; 8 nucleotides agree with TRBD2. The CDR3 runs to 15 residues. V gave up 2 bases and J gave up 5 bases; unmatched junction bases: 7. Germline V lookup: CDR1 SGHNT, CDR2 YYREEE (reference sequence). In DNA, the CDR3 is TGTGCCAGCAGCTTTGACGGGAGGGCCATAGATACGCAGTATTTT. Its protein product is CASSFDGRAIDTQYF.

The chain recombines TRBV9 with TRBJ2-1; TRBD2 agrees at 7 bases. V shed 0 bases and J 4 bases; nucleotides not matched to a gene: 7. Germline V gene lookup returns CDR1 SGDLS and CDR2 YYNGEE. The CDR3 extends over 16 amino acids. CDR3 in DNA: TGTGCCAGCAGCGTAGCCCCTAGCGGAGGTTACAATGAGCAGTTCTTC. Protein sequence: CASSVAPSGGYNEQFF.

This chain uses TRBV7-3 with TRBJ1-2, with 7 nucleotides matching TRBD1. Losses at the gene ends were 2 bases for V and 4 bases for J; bases not matched to a gene: 1. Looked up from germline, CDR1 is SGHTA and CDR2 is FQGTGA. The CDR3 contains 13 residues. The CDR3: CASSLDRVYGYTF. The CDR3 bases are TGTGCCAGCAGCTTAGACAGGGTCTATGGCTACACCTTC.